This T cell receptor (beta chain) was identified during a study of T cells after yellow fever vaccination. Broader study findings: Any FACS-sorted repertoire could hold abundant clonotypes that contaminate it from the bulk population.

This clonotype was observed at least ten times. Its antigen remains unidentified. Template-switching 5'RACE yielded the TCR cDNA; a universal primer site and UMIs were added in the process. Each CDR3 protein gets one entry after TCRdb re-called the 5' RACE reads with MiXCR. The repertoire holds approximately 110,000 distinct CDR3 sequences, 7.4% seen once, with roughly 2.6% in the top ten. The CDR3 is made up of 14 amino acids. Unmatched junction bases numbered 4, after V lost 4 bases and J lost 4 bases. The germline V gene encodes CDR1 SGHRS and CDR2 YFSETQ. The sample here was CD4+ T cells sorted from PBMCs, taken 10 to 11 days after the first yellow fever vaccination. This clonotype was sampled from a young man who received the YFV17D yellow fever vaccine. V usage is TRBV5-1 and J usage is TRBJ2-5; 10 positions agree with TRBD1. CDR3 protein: CASSRQGAGETQYF. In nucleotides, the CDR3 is TGCGCCAGCAGCCGACAGGGGGCTGGAGAGACCCAGTACTTC.